The rows below give T cell receptor beta chains drawn from one sample of a study of tumor-infiltrating lymphocytes in oesophageal squamous cell carcinoma. Each CDR3 protein is one row after TCRdb ran MiXCR on the PCR reads. Among 21,000 or so distinct CDR3 sequences, roughly two fifths were seen once, and the ten largest hold less than 45%. Sequencing was carried out using esophageal tumor tissue. The source of these receptors is a male donor with esophageal squamous cell carcinoma. Both conserved end residues are part of each CDR3. D genes are given only for firm matches. The listing skips clone size in some rows; elsewhere it reads once, few, many or a size class.

j_gene	abundance	v_gene	d_gene	CDR3nt	CDR3aa
TRBJ2-3	few	TRBV5-3	-	TGTGCCAGCAGCCAGGGTGGGGGGCCGTTCACAGATACGCAGTATTTT	CASSQGGGPFTDTQYF
TRBJ2-7	-	TRBV6-5	TRBD2	TGTGCCAGCAGTGGAAGGGGACTAGAAGGGGCCTACGAGCAGTACTTC	CASSGRGLEGAYEQYF
TRBJ2-5	many	TRBV6-1	-	TGTGCCAGCAGTGACCGGGGTTCGGTGACCCAGTACTTC	CASSDRGSVTQYF
TRBJ1-2	once	TRBV20-1	TRBD1	TGCAGTGCTAGAGAGATGGACAGGGGAATGAGTGGCTACACCTTC	CSAREMDRGMSGYTF
TRBJ2-5	-	TRBV6-2/TRBV6-3	TRBD1	TGTGCCAGCAGTTACGCTGGGACAGGGAGGGGAGAGACCCAGTACTTC	CASSYAGTGRGETQYF
TRBJ2-1	-	TRBV7-1	-	TGTGCCAGCAGCCCCATGGGTAATTACGAGCAGTTCTTC	CASSPMGNYEQFF
TRBJ1-4	-	TRBV5-4	TRBD1	TGTGCCAGCAGCATTACAGGGGGCGGAGGAAAAACTGTTTTT	CASSITGGGGKTVF
TRBJ1-4	many	TRBV5-8	-	TGTGCCAGCAACCCCGAGACACTCAATGAAAAACTGTTTTTT	CASNPETLNEKLFF
TRBJ2-5	-	TRBV7-2	TRBD1	TGTGCCAGCAGTTCATACCGGGACAGGGGTTTAGAGACCCAGTACTTC	CASSSYRDRGLETQYF
TRBJ2-5	-	TRBV20-1	TRBD2	TGCAGTGCTGGACTAGCGGGGGCGGGTGAGCAGTACTTC	CSAGLAGAGEQYF
TRBJ2-5	-	TRBV11-2	TRBD2	TGTGCCAGCAGCCAACGAGGGAGCGGCGGGGGGGTGGATGAGCAGTACTTC	CASSQRGSGGGVDEQYF
TRBJ2-1	-	TRBV7-6	-	TGTGCCAGCAGCAGACAGGGCCCGGGGGCCTCCAATGAGCAGTTCTTC	CASSRQGPGASNEQFF
TRBJ1-2	-	TRBV7-6	-	TGTGCCAGCAGCTTAGCTCAGGGTTCCTATGGCTACACCTTC	CASSLAQGSYGYTF
TRBJ2-7	-	TRBV7-9	-	TGTGCCAGCAGCATGGTCTCCAGTGACGAGCAGTACTTC	CASSMVSSDEQYF
TRBJ2-3	-	TRBV4-1	-	TGTGCCAGCAGCCAACCCTCCACGTTAGATACGCAGTATTTT	CASSQPSTLDTQYF
TRBJ2-7	-	TRBV7-6	-	TGTGCTAGCAGCTTAGACGTGGGGCCCCTGAACGAGCAGTACTTC	CASSLDVGPLNEQYF
TRBJ2-7	-	TRBV7-2	-	TGTGCCAGCAGCTTAGCCAGGACAGCCTCCTACGAGCAGTACTTC	CASSLARTASYEQYF
TRBJ2-7	-	TRBV28	TRBD2	TGTGCCAGCAGTTGGCCGTGGGCGGGAGAGACTCGGGGCGAGCAGTACTTC	CASSWPWAGETRGEQYF
TRBJ2-2	many	TRBV19	-	TGTGCCAGTAGTATAAATTTTATCGCCGGGGAGCTGTTTTTT	CASSINFIAGELFF
TRBJ2-1	-	TRBV7-2	-	TGTGCCAGCAGCTTAGCGAGAATTGGATTAGGGAGCTCCTACAATGAGCAGTTCTTC	CASSLARIGLGSSYNEQFF
TRBJ2-7	many	TRBV19	-	TGTGCCAGTAGTATCGGTCTGTTCGGCGAGCAGTACTTC	CASSIGLFGEQYF
TRBJ2-1	many	TRBV6-1	-	TGTGCCAGCAGTGACCGGGACATCAATGAGCAGTTCTTC	CASSDRDINEQFF
TRBJ2-3	-	TRBV7-2	TRBD2	TGTGCCAGCAGCTTAACCGCTAGCGGGGGGACAGATACGCAGTATTTT	CASSLTASGGTDTQYF
TRBJ2-7	-	TRBV28	-	TGTGCCAGCAGTAAAAGCAGATCCTACGAGCAGTACTTC	CASSKSRSYEQYF
TRBJ2-3	-	TRBV30	-	TGTGCCTGGAGTCGAATGGTGAGCACAGATACGCAGTATTTT	CAWSRMVSTDTQYF
TRBJ2-5	few	TRBV7-2	-	TGTGCCAGCAGCGCTTTGACCCAAGAGACCCAGTACTTC	CASSALTQETQYF
TRBJ2-3	few	TRBV7-4	-	TGTGCCAGCAGCTTAGGTGTGGGAGGAGGCGCAGATACGCAGTATTTT	CASSLGVGGGADTQYF
TRBJ2-7	many	TRBV7-7	-	TGTGCTAGCAGCTGGACTTGGGAGGCCGAGCAGTACTTC	CASSWTWEAEQYF
TRBJ2-7	many	TRBV7-6	-	TGTGCCAGCAGCTACCCAGGAAGCGGCTCCTACAATGAGCAGTACTTC	CASSYPGSGSYNEQYF
TRBJ1-2	many	TRBV7-3	TRBD1	TGTGCCAGCAGCTTGACAGGGTACGATGGCTACACCTTC	CASSLTGYDGYTF
TRBJ1-5	many	TRBV4-1	-	TGCGCCAGCAGCCAAGACTCACAGGGATGGCCCCAGCATTTT	CASSQDSQGWPQHF
TRBJ1-5	-	TRBV19	-	TGTGCCAGTACCCCAAGCTGGGGCTATAGCAATCAGCCCCAGCATTTT	CASTPSWGYSNQPQHF
TRBJ1-1	many	TRBV28	-	TGTGCCAGCAACCCTTATGCGGGGGGGAACACTGAAGCTTTCTTT	CASNPYAGGNTEAFF
TRBJ2-1	-	TRBV7-3	TRBD2	TGTGCCAGCAGCTTAGAGCGGGAGTTCACTGAGCAGTTCTTC	CASSLEREFTEQFF
TRBJ2-5	few	TRBV7-3	-	TGTGCCAGCAGCTTAAACGGAGAGACCCAGTACTTC	CASSLNGETQYF
TRBJ2-1	-	TRBV12-3/TRBV12-4	TRBD2	TGTGCCAGCAGCCAGCGGGAGGCTAATGAGCAGTTCTTC	CASSQREANEQFF
TRBJ2-3	-	TRBV7-9	TRBD1	TGTGCCAGCAGCAGAACCGGGACAGGGGACGCAGATACGCAGTATTTT	CASSRTGTGDADTQYF
TRBJ2-5	-	TRBV24-1	TRBD1	TGTGCCACCAGTGATTTGTTCGGACAGGAAATCCAAGAGACCCAGTACTTC	CATSDLFGQEIQETQYF
TRBJ1-2	-	TRBV7-1	-	TGTGCCAGCAGCCAGGACTTTAACTATGGCTACACCTTC	CASSQDFNYGYTF
TRBJ2-7	many	TRBV5-4	-	TGTGCCAGCAGCTTGGGGGGGGCACAGGGGTACGAGCAGTACTTC	CASSLGGAQGYEQYF
TRBJ2-3	many	TRBV10-3	-	TGTGCCATCCAGGGGAGCACAGATACGCAGTATTTT	CAIQGSTDTQYF
TRBJ2-5	-	TRBV7-2	-	TGTGCCAGCAGCACCGTAGGGACCCAGTACTTC	CASSTVGTQYF
TRBJ2-3	-	TRBV7-2	TRBD1	TGTGCCAGCAGTTTCCGACAGGGGAGCGGCACAGATACGCAGTATTTT	CASSFRQGSGTDTQYF
TRBJ1-4	many	TRBV25-1	TRBD1	TGTGCCAGCAGGGGGACAGGGGACGGAAAACTGTTTTTT	CASRGTGDGKLFF
TRBJ2-4	few	TRBV24-1	TRBD1	TGTGCCACCAGTGATCCGGGACAGGGACTCATTCAGTACTTC	CATSDPGQGLIQYF
TRBJ2-3	-	TRBV6-2/TRBV6-3	TRBD2	TGTGCCAGCAAGCCGAGGGCGGGAGGACTCACAGATACGCAGTATTTT	CASKPRAGGLTDTQYF
TRBJ2-5	-	TRBV12-3/TRBV12-4	-	TGTGCCAGCAGTGGACACCAAGAGACCCAGTACTTC	CASSGHQETQYF
TRBJ2-5	-	TRBV6-1	-	TGTGCCAGCATTCGAGCGGTCGGGGAGACCCAGTACTTC	CASIRAVGETQYF
TRBJ1-1	few	TRBV18	-	TGTGCCAGCTCCCAACAGGGCAGGGACACTGAAGCTTTCTTT	CASSQQGRDTEAFF
TRBJ2-7	few	TRBV7-2	-	TGTGCCAGCAGCTCGGACAGTTCCTACGAGCAGTACTTC	CASSSDSSYEQYF